The clone carrying this TCR beta chain appeared a single time. These data come from a study of blood T cell repertoires in COVID-19. Produced via immunoSEQ multiplex PCR; TCRdb's table is partial and in-frame only. Altogether 100,000 to 150,000 clones are present, about 89% being singletons, with the ten largest covering 3% to 4%. This CDR3 contains 16 residues. J gave up 0 bases and V 5 bases, and 6 bases lay outside the gene matches. Germline V gene sequence: CDR1 MGHDK, CDR2 SYGVNS. The sequenced sample consisted of peripheral blood. The origin of this receptor is a woman aged 55-69 years with acute or convalescent COVID-19. The chain carries TRBV25-1 and TRBJ2-1, with 8 bases that match TRBD2. The CDR3 region is CASSSTGTSSYNEQFF. In DNA, the CDR3 is TGTGCCAGCAGTTCAACCGGGACTAGCTCCTACAATGAGCAGTTCTTC.